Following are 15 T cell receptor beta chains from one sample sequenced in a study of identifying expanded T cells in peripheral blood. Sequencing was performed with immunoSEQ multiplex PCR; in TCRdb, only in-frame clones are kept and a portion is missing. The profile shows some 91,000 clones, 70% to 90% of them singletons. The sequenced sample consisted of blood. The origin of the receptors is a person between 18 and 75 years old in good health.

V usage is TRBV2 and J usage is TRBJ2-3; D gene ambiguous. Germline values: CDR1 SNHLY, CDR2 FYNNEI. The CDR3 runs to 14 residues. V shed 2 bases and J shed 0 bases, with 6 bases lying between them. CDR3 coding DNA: TGTGCCAGCAGTGAACTTACGAGCACAGATACGCAGTATTTT. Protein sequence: CASSELTSTDTQYF.

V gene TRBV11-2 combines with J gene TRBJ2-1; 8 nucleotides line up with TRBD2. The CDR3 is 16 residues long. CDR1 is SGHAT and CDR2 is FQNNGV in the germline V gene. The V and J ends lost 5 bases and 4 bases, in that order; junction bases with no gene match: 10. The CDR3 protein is CASSLLAGGIYNEQFF. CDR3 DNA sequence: TGTGCCAGCAGCCTCCTGGCGGGAGGTATTTACAATGAGCAGTTCTTC.

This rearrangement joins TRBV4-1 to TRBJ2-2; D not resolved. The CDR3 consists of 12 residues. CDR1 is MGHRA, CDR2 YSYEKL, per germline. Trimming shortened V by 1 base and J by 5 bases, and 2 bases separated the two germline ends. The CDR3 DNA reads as TGCGCCAGCAGCCAAGCAACCGGGGAGCTGTTTTTT. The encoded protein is CASSQATGELFF.

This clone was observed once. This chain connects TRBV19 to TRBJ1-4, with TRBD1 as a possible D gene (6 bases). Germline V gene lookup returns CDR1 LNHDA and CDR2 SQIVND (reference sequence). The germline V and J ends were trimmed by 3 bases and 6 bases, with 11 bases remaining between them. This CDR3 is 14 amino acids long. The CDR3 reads CASSIPGGHEKLFF. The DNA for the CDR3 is TGTGCCAGTAGTATCCCGGGGGGCCATGAAAAACTGTTTTTT.

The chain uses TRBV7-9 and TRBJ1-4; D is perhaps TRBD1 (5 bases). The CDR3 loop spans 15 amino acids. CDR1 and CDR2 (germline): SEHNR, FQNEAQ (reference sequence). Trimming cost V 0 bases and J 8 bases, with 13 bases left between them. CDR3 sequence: CASSLAGQGGEKLFF. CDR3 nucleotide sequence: TGTGCCAGCAGCTTAGCTGGGCAGGGAGGCGAAAAACTGTTTTTT. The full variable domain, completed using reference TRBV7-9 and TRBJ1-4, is DTGVSQNPRHKITKRGQNVTFRCDPISEHNRLYWYRQTLGQGPEFLTYFQNEAQLEKSRLLSDRFSAERPKGSFSTLEIQRTEQGDSAMYLCASSLAGQGGEKLFFGSGTQLSVL.

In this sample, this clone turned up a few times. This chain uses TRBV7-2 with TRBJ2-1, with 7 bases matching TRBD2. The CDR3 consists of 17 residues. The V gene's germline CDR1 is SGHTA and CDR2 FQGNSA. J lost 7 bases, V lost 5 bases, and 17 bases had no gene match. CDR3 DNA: TGTGCCAGCAGCCACCCCCGCCGTGGCGGGGGTCGGAATGAGCAGTTCTTC. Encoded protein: CASSHPRRGGGRNEQFF.

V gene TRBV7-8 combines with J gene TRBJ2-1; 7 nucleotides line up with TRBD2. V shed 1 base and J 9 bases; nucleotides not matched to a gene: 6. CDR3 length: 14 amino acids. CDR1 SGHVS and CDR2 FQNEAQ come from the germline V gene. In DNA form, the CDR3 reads TGTGCCAGCAGCTTAGTTGAGGGGAGGGGTGAGCAGTTCTTC. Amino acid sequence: CASSLVEGRGEQFF.

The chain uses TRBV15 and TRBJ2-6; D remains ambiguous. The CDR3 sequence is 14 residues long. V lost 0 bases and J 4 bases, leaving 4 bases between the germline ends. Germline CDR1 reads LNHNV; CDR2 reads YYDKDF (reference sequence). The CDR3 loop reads CATSRDSGANVLTF. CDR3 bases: TGTGCCACCAGCAGAGACTCCGGGGCCAACGTCCTGACTTTC.

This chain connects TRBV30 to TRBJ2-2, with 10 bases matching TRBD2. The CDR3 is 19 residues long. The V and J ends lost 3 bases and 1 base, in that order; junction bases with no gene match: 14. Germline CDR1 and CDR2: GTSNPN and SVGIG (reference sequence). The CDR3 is CAWSAKSLAGGQNTGELFF. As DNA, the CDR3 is TGTGCCTGGAGCGCGAAAAGTTTAGCGGGAGGCCAGAACACCGGGGAGCTGTTTTTT.

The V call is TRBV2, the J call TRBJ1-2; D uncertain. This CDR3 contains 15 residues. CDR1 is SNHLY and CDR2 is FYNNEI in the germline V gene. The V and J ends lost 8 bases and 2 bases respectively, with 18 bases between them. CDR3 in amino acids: CASGPEAGSNYGYTF. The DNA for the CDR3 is TGTGCCAGCGGTCCCGAGGCAGGATCAAACTATGGCTACACCTTC.

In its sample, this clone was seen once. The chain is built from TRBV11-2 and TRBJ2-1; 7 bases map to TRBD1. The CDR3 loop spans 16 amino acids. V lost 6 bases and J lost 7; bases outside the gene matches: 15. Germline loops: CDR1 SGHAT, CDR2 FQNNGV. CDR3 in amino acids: CASRSTGAPLRNEQFF. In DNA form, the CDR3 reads TGTGCCAGCAGATCAACAGGGGCCCCCCTGAGGAATGAGCAGTTCTTC.

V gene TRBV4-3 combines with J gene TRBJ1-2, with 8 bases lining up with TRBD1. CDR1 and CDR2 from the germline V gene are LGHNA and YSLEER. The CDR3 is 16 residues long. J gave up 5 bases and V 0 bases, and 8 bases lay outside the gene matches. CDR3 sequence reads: CASSQEEGTGGYGYTF. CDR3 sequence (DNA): TGCGCCAGCAGCCAAGAAGAAGGGACAGGAGGTTATGGCTACACCTTC.

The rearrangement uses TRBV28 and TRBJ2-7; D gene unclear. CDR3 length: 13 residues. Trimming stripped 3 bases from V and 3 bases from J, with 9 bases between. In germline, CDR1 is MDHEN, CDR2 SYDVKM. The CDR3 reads CASSLRPSYEQYF. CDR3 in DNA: TGTGCCAGCAGTTTGAGGCCAAGCTACGAGCAGTACTTC.

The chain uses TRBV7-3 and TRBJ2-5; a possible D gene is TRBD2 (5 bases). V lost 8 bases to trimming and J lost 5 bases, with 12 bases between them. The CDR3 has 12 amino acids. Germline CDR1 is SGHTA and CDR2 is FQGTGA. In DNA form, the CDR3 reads TGTGCCAGCTCGAAACCGGGGGAGACCCAGTACTTC. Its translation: CASSKPGETQYF. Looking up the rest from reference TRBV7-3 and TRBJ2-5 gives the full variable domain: GAGVSQTPSNKVTEKGKYVELRCDPISGHTALYWYRQSLGQGPEFLIYFQGTGAADDSGLPNDRFFAVRPEGSVSTLKIQRTERGDSAVYLCASSKPGETQYFGPGTRLLVL.

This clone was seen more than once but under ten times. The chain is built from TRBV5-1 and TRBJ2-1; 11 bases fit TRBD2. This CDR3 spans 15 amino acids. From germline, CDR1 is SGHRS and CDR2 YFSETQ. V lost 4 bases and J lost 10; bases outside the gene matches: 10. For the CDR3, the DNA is TGCGCCAGCAGCGCGGGACTAGCGGCCCGGGGAGAGCAGTTCTTC. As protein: CASSAGLAARGEQFF.